This paragraph reports one T cell receptor (beta chain). This specimen comes from a study of blood T cell repertoires in COVID-19. Study overall: Both acute and convalescent COVID-19 samples were obtained from the United States, Italy and Spain.

Germline V lookup: CDR1 LNHDA, CDR2 SQIVND (reference sequence). The junction had 6 bases not matched to a gene; V was cut back by 4 bases and J by 4 bases. The CDR3 covers 15 residues. The table came from immunoSEQ multiplex PCR; TCRdb's copy has only in-frame clones and leaves some out. The table includes fewer than 200,000 clones, around three quarters detected once. Ages ranged from about 18 to 89 years, with residence in under 25 US areas. Grouping used clinical history reported by participants in a survey and questionnaire. The receptor was derived from a woman aged 70-85 years in a cohort exposed to, infected with or recovered from COVID-19 (not recorded which). The chain combines TRBV19 with TRBJ2-1; 8 bases match TRBD2. The sample comprised PBMCs or T cells enriched from blood (not recorded which). The CDR3 DNA is TGTGCCAGTAGTACGGGACTAGTCTATTACAATGAGCAGTTCTTC. It encodes CASSTGLVYYNEQFF.